The clone carrying this TCR beta chain was observed a handful of times. The antigen is not known. This sample is drawn from a study of OX40 agonist ivuxolimab in advanced cancers. Produced via immunoSEQ multiplex PCR; TCRdb's table is partial and in-frame only. The sample shows 55,000 to 65,000 clones, about nine tenths of them seen only once. Study findings and constraints: Expanded peripheral T-cell antigen specificity went undetermined.

The sequence derives from an adult with an advanced solid tumor such as melanoma, head and neck, liver or kidney cancer. This specimen consisted of CD4+ or CD8+ T cells sorted from blood, obtained in a trial of the OX40 agonist ivuxolimab.

CDR3 DNA: TGTGCCAGCAGTTACGAGGGGGGTTTACTCTATGGCTACACCTTC. Its protein product is CASSYEGGLLYGYTF. The chain is built from TRBV6-5 and TRBJ1-2; possible D gene TRBD1, 6 bases. Trimming shortened V by 2 bases and J by 4 bases, and 14 bases separated the two germline ends. This CDR3 comprises 15 residues. The germline CDR1 and CDR2 sequences are MNHEY and SVGAGI.